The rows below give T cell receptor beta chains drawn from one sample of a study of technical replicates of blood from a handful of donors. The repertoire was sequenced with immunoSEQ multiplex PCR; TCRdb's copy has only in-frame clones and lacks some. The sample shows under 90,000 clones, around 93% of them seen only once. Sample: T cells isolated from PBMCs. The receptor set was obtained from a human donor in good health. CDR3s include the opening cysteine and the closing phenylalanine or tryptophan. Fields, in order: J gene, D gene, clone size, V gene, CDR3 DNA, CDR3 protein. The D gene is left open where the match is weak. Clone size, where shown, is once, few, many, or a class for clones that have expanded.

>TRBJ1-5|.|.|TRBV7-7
TGTGCTAGCAGCTTCCTTTATAGTCAGGGAGGGAATCAGCCCCAGCATTTT
CASSFLYSQGGNQPQHF
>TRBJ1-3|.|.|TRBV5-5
TGTGCCAGCAGTCCACTGCCGGGACTTCTGTCTGGAAACACCATATATTTT
CASSPLPGLLSGNTIYF
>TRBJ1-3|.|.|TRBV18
TGTGCCAGCACCCCCTCAACAGGCTCTGGAAACACCATATATTTT
CASTPSTGSGNTIYF
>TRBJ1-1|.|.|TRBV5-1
TGCGCCAGCAGCTTCAACGGCGGTAAGAACACTGAAGCTTTCTTT
CASSFNGGKNTEAFF
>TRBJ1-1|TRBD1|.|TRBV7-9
TGTGCCAGCACCAGGGGGCCTGAAGCTTTCTTT
CASTRGPEAFF
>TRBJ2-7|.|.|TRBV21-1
TGTGCCAGCAGCAGAGCGGTACAGGGACCCCACGAGCAGTACTTC
CASSRAVQGPHEQYF
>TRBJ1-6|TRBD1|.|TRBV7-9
TGTGCCAGCAGCTTGGGGGGACAGATCAGGAGCTCCTATAATTCACCCCTCCACTTT
CASSLGGQIRSSYNSPLHF
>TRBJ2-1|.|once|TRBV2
TGTGCCAGCAGCGATCTATTGAATGAGCAGTTCTTC
CASSDLLNEQFF
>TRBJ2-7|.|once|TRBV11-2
TGTGCCAGCAGCTTAGTATTACAGGGGGGGTTTTACGAGCAGTACTTC
CASSLVLQGGFYEQYF
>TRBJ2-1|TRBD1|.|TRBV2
TGTGCCGGCCGCCGGGACAGTGAGCAGTTCTTC
CAGRRDSEQFF
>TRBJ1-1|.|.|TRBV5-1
TGCGCCAGCAGCCGAACGGAGGGGACTGAAGCTTTCTTT
CASSRTEGTEAFF
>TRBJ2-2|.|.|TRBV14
TGTGCCAGCAGCCAAAGAACTACCGGGGAGCTGTTTTTT
CASSQRTTGELFF
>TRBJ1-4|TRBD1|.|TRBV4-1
TGCGCCAGCAGCCAAGAAAAGGGGGCTTATGAAAAACTGTTTTTT
CASSQEKGAYEKLFF
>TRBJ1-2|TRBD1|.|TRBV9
TGTGCCAGCAGAGAGACAGGGGGGTATGGCTACACCTTC
CASRETGGYGYTF
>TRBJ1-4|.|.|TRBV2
TGTGCCAGCAGGGCCCCTTGGGGGGAGGCTGAAAAACTGTTTTTT
CASRAPWGEAEKLFF
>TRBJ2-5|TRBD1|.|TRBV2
TGTGCCAGCCGGGGACAGGGAGGGACCCAGTACTTC
CASRGQGGTQYF
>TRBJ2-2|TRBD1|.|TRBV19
TGTGCCAGTAGTACCACTCAGGGGGCGTCGATCTCCGGGGAGCTGTTTTTT
CASSTTQGASISGELFF
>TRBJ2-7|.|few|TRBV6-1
TGTGCCAGCAGTGGAGGTACGGGCGAGCAGTACTTC
CASSGGTGEQYF
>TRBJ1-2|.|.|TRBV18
TGTGCCAGCTCACCAGGCAGAAACTATGGCTACACCTTC
CASSPGRNYGYTF
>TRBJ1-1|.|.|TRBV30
TGTGCCTGGAGTCTTATAGTGAACACTGAAGCTTTCTTT
CAWSLIVNTEAFF
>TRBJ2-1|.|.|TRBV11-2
TGTGCCAGCAGTCCTAGCTCCTACAATGAGCAGTTCTTC
CASSPSSYNEQFF
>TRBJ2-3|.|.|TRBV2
TGTGCCAGCAGTGAGGAGGGGGCGGGCGCAGATACGCAGTATTTT
CASSEEGAGADTQYF
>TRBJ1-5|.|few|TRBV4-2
TGTGCCAGCAGCCAAGATGGCGGGAGTCTTAATCAGCCCCAGCATTTT
CASSQDGGSLNQPQHF
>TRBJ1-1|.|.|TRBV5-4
TGTGCCAGCGGGGAGCGGGAGGGTGAAGCTTTCTTT
CASGEREGEAFF
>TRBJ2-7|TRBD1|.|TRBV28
TGTGCCAGCAGTATTAAGACAGGGGGGAGCTCCTACGAGCAGTACTTC
CASSIKTGGSSYEQYF
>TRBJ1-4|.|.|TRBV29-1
TGCAGCGTTGACGTTGGGGGCCAGTTTAATGAAAAACTGTTTTTT
CSVDVGGQFNEKLFF
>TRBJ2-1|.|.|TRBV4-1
TGCGCCAGCAGCCAGTTGCCTGGCGGTAGCTCCTACAATGAGCAGTTCTTC
CASSQLPGGSSYNEQFF
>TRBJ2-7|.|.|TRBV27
TGTGCGCAAAAGGCAGGGGAATACTTC
CAQKAGEYF
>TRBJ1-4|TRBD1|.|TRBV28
TGTGCCAGCGGACAGGGAAGTGAAAAACTGTTTTTT
CASGQGSEKLFF
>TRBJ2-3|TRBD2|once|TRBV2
TGTGCCAGCAGTGTCGCGGGAGTGGGAGATACGCAGTATTTT
CASSVAGVGDTQYF
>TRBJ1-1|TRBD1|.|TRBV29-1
TGCAGCGTGGACAAGACAGGGGCGGGCACTGAAGCTTTCTTT
CSVDKTGAGTEAFF
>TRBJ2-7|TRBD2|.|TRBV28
TGTGCCAGCAGTTTTCGGACTAGCCGGCAGGACGAGCAGTACTTC
CASSFRTSRQDEQYF
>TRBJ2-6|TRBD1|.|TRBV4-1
TGCGCCAGCAGCCCCGGACAGGGAGGAGTAGCCAACGTCCTGACTTTC
CASSPGQGGVANVLTF
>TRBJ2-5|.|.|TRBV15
TGTGCCACCAGCAGGGGGACTCGGGAGACCCAGTACTTC
CATSRGTRETQYF
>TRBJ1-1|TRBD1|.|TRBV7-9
TGTGCCAGCAGCCCCGGGACAGCCCTAAACACTGAAGCTTTCTTT
CASSPGTALNTEAFF
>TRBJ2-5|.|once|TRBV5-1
TGCGCCAGCAGCTTTAGCCTACAAGAGACCCAGTACTTC
CASSFSLQETQYF
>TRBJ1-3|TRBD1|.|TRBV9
TGTGCCAGCAGCTTAAACTCAGGGGGCAGTGGAAACACCATATATTTT
CASSLNSGGSGNTIYF
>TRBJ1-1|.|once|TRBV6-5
TGTGCCAGCAGTTCCCGGGCAGGGGACACTGAAGCTTTCTTT
CASSSRAGDTEAFF
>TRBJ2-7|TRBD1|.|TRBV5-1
TGCGCCAGCAGCTTGCGGGACAGGGGATCTCAGCAGTACTTC
CASSLRDRGSQQYF
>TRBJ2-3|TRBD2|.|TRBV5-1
TGCGCCAGCAGCTTGGCTAGCGGGAGTAGCACAGATACGCAGTATTTT
CASSLASGSSTDTQYF
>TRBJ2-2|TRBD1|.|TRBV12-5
TGTGCTAGTGCAGGGGGCAAGAACACCGGGGAGCTGTTTTTT
CASAGGKNTGELFF
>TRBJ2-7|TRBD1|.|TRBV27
TGTGCCAGCAGTTTCGGACAGGGCTACTCCTACGAGCAGTACTTC
CASSFGQGYSYEQYF
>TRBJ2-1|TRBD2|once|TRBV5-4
TGTGCCAGCAGCTTCAAGGATTGGCGGGAGGGACTTTACAATGAGCAGTTCTTC
CASSFKDWREGLYNEQFF
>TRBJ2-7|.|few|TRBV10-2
TGCGCCAGCAGTGATGTGTATTCCTACGAGCAGTACTTC
CASSDVYSYEQYF
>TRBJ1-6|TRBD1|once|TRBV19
TGTGCCAGTAGTTCCCGAGGACAGGGTCCACCCCTCCACTTT
CASSSRGQGPPLHF
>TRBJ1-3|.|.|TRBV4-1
TGCGCCAGCAGCCGCCTACAGATATCTGGAAACACCATATATTTT
CASSRLQISGNTIYF
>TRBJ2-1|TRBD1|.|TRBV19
TGTGCCAGTAGTTCGGGACAGGGGAAGAATGAGCAGTTCTTC
CASSSGQGKNEQFF
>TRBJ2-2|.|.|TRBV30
TGTGCCTGGAGTAGTGAGGGGGCCGGGGAGCTGTTTTTT
CAWSSEGAGELFF
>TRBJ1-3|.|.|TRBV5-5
TGTGCCAGCAGCTTGTCTCCCCTGACCGGGAGCTCTGGAAACACCATATATTTT
CASSLSPLTGSSGNTIYF
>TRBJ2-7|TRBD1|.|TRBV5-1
TGCGCCAGCAGCTTGTCGGTAGGTGGACAGGGATTCCACGAGCAGTACTTC
CASSLSVGGQGFHEQYF
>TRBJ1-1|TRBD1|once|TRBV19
TGTGCCAGTTCCCCGGACAGGTTGAACACTGAAGCTTTCTTT
CASSPDRLNTEAFF
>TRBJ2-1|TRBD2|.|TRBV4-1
TGCGCCAGCAGCTCCTTTTTTAGCGGGAAGCCCCCAAGGTCCTACAATGAGCAGTTCTTC
CASSSFFSGKPPRSYNEQFF
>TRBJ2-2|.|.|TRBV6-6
TGTGCCAGCACCCTGCGGGACACCGGGGAGCTGTTTTTT
CASTLRDTGELFF
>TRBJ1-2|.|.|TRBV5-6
TGTGCCAGCAGCTTGGTTCGGGGGATCTCGTCCGGCTACACCTTC
CASSLVRGISSGYTF